This T cell receptor (beta chain) is drawn from a study of OX40 agonist ivuxolimab in advanced cancers. Study-wide background: Recorded diagnoses for dose-escalation patients were hepatocellular carcinoma, melanoma, renal cell or head and neck cancer. Study outcomes and limitations: Expanded clones tended on average to be more numerous among CD8+ T cells than CD4+.

This clone was observed once. The target antigen is unknown. Data came from immunoSEQ multiplex PCR; TCRdb stores just in-frame clones and leaves some out. The repertoire holds about 76,000 clones, with about 82% as singletons. Trimming left V 5 bases short and J 5 bases short, with 18 bases between. Germline V lookup: CDR1 KGHSH, CDR2 LQKENI. The CDR3 length is 15 residues. The clonotype was recovered from an adult with an advanced solid tumor such as melanoma, head and neck, liver or kidney cancer. Source: CD4+ or CD8+ T cells sorted from blood, taken in a trial of the OX40 agonist ivuxolimab. The chain carries TRBV18 and TRBJ1-1; D uncertain. Here the CDR3 reads CASSSVLREGTEAFF. DNA of the CDR3: TGTGCCAGCTCATCGGTGCTCCGGGAAGGGACTGAAGCTTTCTTT.